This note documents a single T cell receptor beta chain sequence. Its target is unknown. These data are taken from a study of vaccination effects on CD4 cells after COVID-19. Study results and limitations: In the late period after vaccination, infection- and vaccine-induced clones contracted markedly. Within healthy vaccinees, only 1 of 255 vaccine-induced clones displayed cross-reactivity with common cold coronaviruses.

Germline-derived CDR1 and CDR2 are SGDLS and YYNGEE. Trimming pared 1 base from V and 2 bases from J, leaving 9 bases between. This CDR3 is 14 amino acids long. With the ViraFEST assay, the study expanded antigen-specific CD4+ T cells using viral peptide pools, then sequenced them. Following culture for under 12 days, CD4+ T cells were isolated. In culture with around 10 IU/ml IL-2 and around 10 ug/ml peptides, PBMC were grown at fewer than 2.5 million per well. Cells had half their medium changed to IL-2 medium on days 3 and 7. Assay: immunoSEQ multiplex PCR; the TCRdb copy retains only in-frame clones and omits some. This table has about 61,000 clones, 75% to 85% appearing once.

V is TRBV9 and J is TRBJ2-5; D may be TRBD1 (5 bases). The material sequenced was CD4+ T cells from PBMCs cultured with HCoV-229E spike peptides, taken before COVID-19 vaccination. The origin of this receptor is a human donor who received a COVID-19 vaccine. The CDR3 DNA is TGTGCCAGCAGCGTACAGGGTAATCAAGAGACCCAGTACTTC. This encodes CASSVQGNQETQYF.